This is a list of T cell receptor beta chains from one sample in a study of cytomegalovirus exposure and HLA in healthy donors. Assay: immunoSEQ multiplex PCR; the TCRdb copy retains only in-frame clones and omits some. Found here are over 100,000 clones, under 75% of them singletons; the top ten hold 2.4%. Sequences were obtained from PBMCs. These receptors came from a woman aged 35 to 49 in good health and CMV-seronegative. Each CDR3 is given with its conserved first and last residue. Fields, in order: V gene, J gene, clone size, D gene, CDR3 DNA, CDR3 protein. A D gene is named only where the DNA matches it firmly. Some rows have no size entry. The others give once, few or many, or a class for an expanded clone.

>TRBV27|TRBJ1-6|.|TRBD1
TGTGCCAGCAGTTTATCAACAGGGGTGGATTCACCCCTCCACTTT
CASSLSTGVDSPLHF
>TRBV27|TRBJ2-7|.|.
TGTGCCAGCAGTCTAGGGGACACCTACGAGCAGTACTTC
CASSLGDTYEQYF
>TRBV7-9|TRBJ2-1|few|TRBD1
TGTGCCAGCAGCCTTGGACAGGGGGACTACAATGAGCAGTTCTTC
CASSLGQGDYNEQFF
>TRBV30|TRBJ1-1|few|.
TGTGCCTGGAGTGTATTCGCTGGCGGGATGAACACTGAAGCTTTCTTT
CAWSVFAGGMNTEAFF
>TRBV27|TRBJ2-2|.|.
TGTGCCAGCAGTTTGGAGGGGGCTCAGACCGGGGAGCTGTTTTTT
CASSLEGAQTGELFF
>TRBV7-6|TRBJ2-3|.|TRBD2
TGTGCCAGCAGCCCTCGAATAGCGGGCGACAAAGATACGCAGTATTTT
CASSPRIAGDKDTQYF
>TRBV4-1|TRBJ2-1|.|TRBD1
TGCGCCAGCAGCCAAGACTATGAGACAGGGGCTTACAATGAGCAGTTCTTC
CASSQDYETGAYNEQFF
>TRBV6-6|TRBJ2-7|.|.
TGTGCCAGCAGTCCCCCCCCTGTCCCCTACGAGCAGTACTTC
CASSPPPVPYEQYF
>TRBV5-1|TRBJ1-2|.|.
TGCGCCAGCACCCTTTCGGGCGGAGGGAACTATGGCTACACCTTC
CASTLSGGGNYGYTF
>TRBV27|TRBJ1-1|once|.
TGTGCCAGCAGCCAGGCGCGTTGGACTGAAGCTTTCTTT
CASSQARWTEAFF
>TRBV15|TRBJ1-1|few|.
TGTGCCACCAGCCCCCACACAGTGAACACTGAAGCTTTCTTT
CATSPHTVNTEAFF
>TRBV29-1|TRBJ1-1|few|TRBD1
TGCAGTTCGAGGGGCGACAGGGGAGGCACTGAAGCTTTCTTT
CSSRGDRGGTEAFF
>TRBV18|TRBJ2-7|.|TRBD2
TGTGCCAGCTCACCACCGTTAGCGGGGGACGACGAGCAGTACTTC
CASSPPLAGDDEQYF
>TRBV25-1|TRBJ1-2|.|.
TGTGCCAGCTCCGTGATAGCGGGGGCTGGCTACACCTTC
CASSVIAGAGYTF
>TRBV4-2|TRBJ1-2|.|.
TGTGCCAGCAGCCAAGATCTTGCAGGGAGGTTAGGCTATGGCTACACCTTC
CASSQDLAGRLGYGYTF
>TRBV4-1|TRBJ2-7|.|TRBD2
TGCGCCAGCAGCCAAGGCCCTTCCGGGACTACCCCGCAGTACTTC
CASSQGPSGTTPQYF
>TRBV5-1|TRBJ2-1|.|.
TGCGCCAGCAGCTTGGATGGCGGGTTGTACAATGAGCAGTTCTTC
CASSLDGGLYNEQFF
>TRBV7-3|TRBJ2-5|once|TRBD1
TGTGCCAGCGGCAGAGGGGGCCAGGAGACCCAGTACTTC
CASGRGGQETQYF
>TRBV5-4|TRBJ1-2|.|.
TGTGCCAGCAGCTTGGGACGGACAGCTAACTATGGCTACACCTTC
CASSLGRTANYGYTF
>TRBV10-3|TRBJ2-7|.|TRBD1
TGTGCCATCAGTGAGTCGGCAGGGGGATACGAGCAGTACTTC
CAISESAGGYEQYF
>TRBV5-1|TRBJ2-2|.|.
TGCGCCAGCAGCTTAGACTCCGCGAACACCGGGGAGCTGTTTTTT
CASSLDSANTGELFF
>TRBV19|TRBJ1-6|.|TRBD1
TGTGCCAGTAGAAGCGAAATGGGGACAGGCTCACCCCTCCACTTT
CASRSEMGTGSPLHF
>TRBV9|TRBJ1-1|.|.
TGTGCCAGCAGCGAGCGACGGGATGGCACTGAAGCTTTCTTT
CASSERRDGTEAFF
>TRBV7-8|TRBJ1-1|.|.
TGTGCCAGCAGCACTCCCAGGCCGCAGTCGAACACTGAAGCTTTCTTT
CASSTPRPQSNTEAFF
>TRBV7-9|TRBJ2-2|.|TRBD1
TGTGCCAGCAGCGGGGACAGCAACACCGGGGAGCTGTTTTTT
CASSGDSNTGELFF
>TRBV9|TRBJ1-3|.|.
TGTGCCAGCAGCGTAGGGAGGGGCTCAGGAAACACCATATATTTT
CASSVGRGSGNTIYF
>TRBV2|TRBJ2-2|.|.
TGTGCCAGCAGTGAAGCGCGAATTAACACCGGGGAGCTGTTTTTT
CASSEARINTGELFF
>TRBV7-7|TRBJ1-1|.|.
TGTGCCAGCAGCCTTACTCTGAACACTGAAGCTTTCTTT
CASSLTLNTEAFF
>TRBV2|TRBJ1-2|.|.
TGTGCCAGCAGGGAGGGACGTCCCGACTATGGCTACACCTTC
CASREGRPDYGYTF
>TRBV5-1|TRBJ2-1|.|.
TGCGCCAGCAGTGGGGGCGGTCTGGGGAATGAGCAGTTCTTC
CASSGGGLGNEQFF
>TRBV21-1|TRBJ2-3|once|.
TGTGCCAGCAGCAAAGAAGGGGAAGCGCACGCAGATACGCAGTATTTT
CASSKEGEAHADTQYF
>TRBV25-1|TRBJ1-1|few|TRBD1
TGTGCCAGCATGGCCCAGGGGGCGGGCACTGAAGCTTTCTTT
CASMAQGAGTEAFF
>TRBV15|TRBJ1-1|.|.
TGTGCCACCAGCAGAGTTCAAAGCGGCGTTCCTGAAGCTTTCTTT
CATSRVQSGVPEAFF